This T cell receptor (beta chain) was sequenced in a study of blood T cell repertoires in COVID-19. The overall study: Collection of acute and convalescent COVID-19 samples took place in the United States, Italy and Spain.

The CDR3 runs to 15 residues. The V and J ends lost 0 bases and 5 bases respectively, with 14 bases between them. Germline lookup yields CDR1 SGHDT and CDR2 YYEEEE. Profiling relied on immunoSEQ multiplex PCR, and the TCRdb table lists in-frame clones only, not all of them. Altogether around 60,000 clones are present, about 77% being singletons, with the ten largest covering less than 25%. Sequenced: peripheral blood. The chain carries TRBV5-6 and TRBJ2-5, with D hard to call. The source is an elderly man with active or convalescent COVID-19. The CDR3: CASSLAGFVGETQYF. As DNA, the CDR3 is TGTGCCAGCAGCTTGGCCGGGTTTGTCGGGGAGACCCAGTACTTC. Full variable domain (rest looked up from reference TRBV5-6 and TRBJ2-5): DAGVTQSPTHLIKTRGQQVTLRCSPKSGHDTVSWYQQALGQGPQFIFQYYEEEERQRGNFPDRFSGHQFPNYSSELNVNALLLGDSALYLCASSLAGFVGETQYFGPGTRLLVL.